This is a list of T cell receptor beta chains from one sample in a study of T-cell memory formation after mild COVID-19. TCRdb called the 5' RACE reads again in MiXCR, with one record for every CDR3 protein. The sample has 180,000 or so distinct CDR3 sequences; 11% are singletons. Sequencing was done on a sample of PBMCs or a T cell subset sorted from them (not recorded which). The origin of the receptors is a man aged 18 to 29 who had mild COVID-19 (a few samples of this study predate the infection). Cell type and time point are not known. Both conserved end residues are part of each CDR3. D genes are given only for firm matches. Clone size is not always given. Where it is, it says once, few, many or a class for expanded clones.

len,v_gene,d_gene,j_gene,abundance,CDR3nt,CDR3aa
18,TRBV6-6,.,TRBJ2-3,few,TGTGCCAGCAGTCCAACAGGGGGACTAGCCTTACGCACAGATACGCAGTATTTT,CASSPTGGLALRTDTQYF
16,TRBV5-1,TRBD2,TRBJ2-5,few,TGCGCCAGCAGCTTGGGGCTAGCGGGATTCCAAGAGACCCAGTACTTC,CASSLGLAGFQETQYF
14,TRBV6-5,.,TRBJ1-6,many,TGTGCCAGCAGTTACACACGGGCGTATTCACCCCTCCACTTT,CASSYTRAYSPLHF
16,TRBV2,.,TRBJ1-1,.,TGTGCCAGCACTTCTGGCCTACCGGGTCGGAACACTGAAGCTTTCTTT,CASTSGLPGRNTEAFF
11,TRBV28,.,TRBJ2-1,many,TGTGCCAGCGGACGGATCAATGAGCAGTTCTTC,CASGRINEQFF
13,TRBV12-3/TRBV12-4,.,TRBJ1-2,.,TGTGCCAGCAGTTGGGGGACGGGGATCGACTACACCTTC,CASSWGTGIDYTF
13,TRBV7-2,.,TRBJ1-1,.,TGTGCCAGCAGCTCGGGGACATACACTGAAGCTTTCTTT,CASSSGTYTEAFF
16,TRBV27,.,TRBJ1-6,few,TGTGCCAGCAGTTTATTGGGGAGCTCCTATAATTCACCCCTCCACTTT,CASSLLGSSYNSPLHF
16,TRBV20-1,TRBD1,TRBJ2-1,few,TGCAGTGCTGGGACAGGGAGTCTAGAATCCTACAATGAGCAGTTCTTC,CSAGTGSLESYNEQFF
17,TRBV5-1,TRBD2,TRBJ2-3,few,TGCGCCAGCAGCTTGGCCACGGCGCCTAGCGGGGGAGATACGCAGTATTTT,CASSLATAPSGGDTQYF
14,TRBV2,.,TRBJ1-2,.,TGTGCCAGCACCCGCACTGAGGCAGGCGACCTCTACACCTTC,CASTRTEAGDLYTF
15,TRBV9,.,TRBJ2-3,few,TGTGCCAGCAGCGGTTCTGTCGGGCGCACAGATACGCAGTATTTT,CASSGSVGRTDTQYF
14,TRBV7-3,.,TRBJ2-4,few,TGTGCCAGCAGCCCCGGGACGGGCGTAAACATTCAGTACTTC,CASSPGTGVNIQYF
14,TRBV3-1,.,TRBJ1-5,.,TGTGCCAGCAGCCAAGATATCAGCTATCAGCCCCAGCATTTT,CASSQDISYQPQHF
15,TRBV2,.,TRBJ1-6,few,TGTGCCAGCAGTCTCCAGGGGCTGGCTAATTCACCCCTCCACTTT,CASSLQGLANSPLHF
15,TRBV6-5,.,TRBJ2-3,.,TGTGCCAGCAGTTACGAGGGCGGGGGCACAGATACGCAGTATTTT,CASSYEGGGTDTQYF
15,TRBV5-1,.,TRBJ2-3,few,TGCGCCAGCAGCTGGGGAGTGGGCGGCTGGGATACGCAGTATTTT,CASSWGVGGWDTQYF
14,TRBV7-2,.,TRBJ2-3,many,TGTGCCAGCAGCGCAAACTGGGCTGTAAATACGCAGTATTTT,CASSANWAVNTQYF
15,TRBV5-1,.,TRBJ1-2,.,TGCGCCAGCAGCTTGGGTGGCAGTGATAACTATGGCTACACCTTC,CASSLGGSDNYGYTF
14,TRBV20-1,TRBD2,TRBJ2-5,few,TGCAGTGCTCTCCGGGGGAGGGTCCAAGAGACCCAGTACTTC,CSALRGRVQETQYF
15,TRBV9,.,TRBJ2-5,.,TGTGCCAGCAGCCCGGGAGGGGGCAGGGAAGAGACCCAGTACTTC,CASSPGGGREETQYF
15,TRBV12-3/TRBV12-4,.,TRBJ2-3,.,TGTGCCAGCAGTCCTTGGGACATTTTGGCAGATACGCAGTATTTT,CASSPWDILADTQYF
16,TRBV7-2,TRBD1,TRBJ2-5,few,TGTGCCAGCAGCTTAGGCCTGGGACAGGGCGAAGGGACCCAGTACTTC,CASSLGLGQGEGTQYF
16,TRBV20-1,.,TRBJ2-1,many,TGCAGTGCTAGAGGGTTCCAGGGCAAGGCTTACAATGAGCAGTTCTTC,CSARGFQGKAYNEQFF
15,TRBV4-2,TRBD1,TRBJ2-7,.,TGTGCCAGCAGCCAAGCCCGGGACAGTTACTACGAGCAGTACTTC,CASSQARDSYYEQYF
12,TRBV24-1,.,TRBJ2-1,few,TGTGCCACCAGTGATCGAGTCGATGAGCAGTTCTTC,CATSDRVDEQFF
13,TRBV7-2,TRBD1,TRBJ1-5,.,TGTGCCAGCAGTGACAGGGTCAATCAGCCCCAGCATTTT,CASSDRVNQPQHF